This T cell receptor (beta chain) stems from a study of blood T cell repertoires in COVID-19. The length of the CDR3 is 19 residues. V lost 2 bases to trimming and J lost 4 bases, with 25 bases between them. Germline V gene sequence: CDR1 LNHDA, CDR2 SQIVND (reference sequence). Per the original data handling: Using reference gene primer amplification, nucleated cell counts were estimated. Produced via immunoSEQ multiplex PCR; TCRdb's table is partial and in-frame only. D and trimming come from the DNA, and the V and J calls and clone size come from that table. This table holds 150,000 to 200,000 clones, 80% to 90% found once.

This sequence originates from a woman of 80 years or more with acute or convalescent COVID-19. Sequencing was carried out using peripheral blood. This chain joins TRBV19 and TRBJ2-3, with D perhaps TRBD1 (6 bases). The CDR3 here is CASSISSGRTDLRADTQYF. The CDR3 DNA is TGTGCCAGTAGTATATCTTCGGGGCGGACAGATTTGAGGGCAGATACGCAGTATTTT.